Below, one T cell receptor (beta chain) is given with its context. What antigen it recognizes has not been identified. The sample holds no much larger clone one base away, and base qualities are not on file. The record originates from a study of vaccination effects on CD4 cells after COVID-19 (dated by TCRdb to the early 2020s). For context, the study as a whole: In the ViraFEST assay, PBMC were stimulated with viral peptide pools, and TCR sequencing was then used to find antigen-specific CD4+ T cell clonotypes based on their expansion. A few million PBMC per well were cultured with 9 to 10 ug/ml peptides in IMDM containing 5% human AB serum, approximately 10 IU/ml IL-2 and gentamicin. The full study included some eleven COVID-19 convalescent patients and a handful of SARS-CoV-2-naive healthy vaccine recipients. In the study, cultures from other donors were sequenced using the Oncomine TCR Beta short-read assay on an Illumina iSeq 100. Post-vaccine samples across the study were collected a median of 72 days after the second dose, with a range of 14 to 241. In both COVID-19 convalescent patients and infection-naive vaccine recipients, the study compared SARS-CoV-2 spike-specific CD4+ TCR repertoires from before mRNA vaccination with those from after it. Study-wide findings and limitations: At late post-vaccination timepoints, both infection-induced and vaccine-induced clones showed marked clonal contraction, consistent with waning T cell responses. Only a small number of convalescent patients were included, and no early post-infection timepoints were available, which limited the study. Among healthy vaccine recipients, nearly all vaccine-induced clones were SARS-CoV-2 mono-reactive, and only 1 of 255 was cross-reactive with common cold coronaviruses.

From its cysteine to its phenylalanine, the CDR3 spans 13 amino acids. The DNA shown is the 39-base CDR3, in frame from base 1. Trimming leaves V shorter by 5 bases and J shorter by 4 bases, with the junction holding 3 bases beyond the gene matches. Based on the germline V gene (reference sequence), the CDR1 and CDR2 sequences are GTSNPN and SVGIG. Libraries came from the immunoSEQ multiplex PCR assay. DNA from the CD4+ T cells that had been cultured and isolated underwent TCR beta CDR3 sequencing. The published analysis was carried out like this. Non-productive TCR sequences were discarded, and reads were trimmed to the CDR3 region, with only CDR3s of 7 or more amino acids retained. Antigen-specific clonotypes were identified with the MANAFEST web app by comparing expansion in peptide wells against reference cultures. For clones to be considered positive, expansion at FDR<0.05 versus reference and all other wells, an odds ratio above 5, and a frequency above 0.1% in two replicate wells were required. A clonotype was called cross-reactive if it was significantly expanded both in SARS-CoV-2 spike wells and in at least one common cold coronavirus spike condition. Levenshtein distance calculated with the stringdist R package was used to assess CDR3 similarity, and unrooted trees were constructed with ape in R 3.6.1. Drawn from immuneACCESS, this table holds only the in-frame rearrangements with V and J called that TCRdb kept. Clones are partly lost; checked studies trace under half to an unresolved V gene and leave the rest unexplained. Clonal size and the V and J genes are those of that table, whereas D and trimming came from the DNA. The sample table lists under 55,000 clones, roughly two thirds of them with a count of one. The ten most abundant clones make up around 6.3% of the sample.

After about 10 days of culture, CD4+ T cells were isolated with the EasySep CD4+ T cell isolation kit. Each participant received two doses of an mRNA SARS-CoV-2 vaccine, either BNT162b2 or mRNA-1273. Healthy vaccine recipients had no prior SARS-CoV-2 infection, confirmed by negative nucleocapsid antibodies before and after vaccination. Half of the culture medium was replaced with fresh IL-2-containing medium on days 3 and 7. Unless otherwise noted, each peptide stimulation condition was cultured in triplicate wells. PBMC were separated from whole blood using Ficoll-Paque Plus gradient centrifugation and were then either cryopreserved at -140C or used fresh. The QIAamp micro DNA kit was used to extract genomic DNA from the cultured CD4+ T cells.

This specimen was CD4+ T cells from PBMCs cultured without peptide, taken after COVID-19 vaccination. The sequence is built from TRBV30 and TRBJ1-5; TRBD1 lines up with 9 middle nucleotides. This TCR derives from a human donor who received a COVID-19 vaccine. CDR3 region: CAWGQGQNQPQHF. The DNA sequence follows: TGTGCCTGGGGACAGGGGCAAAATCAGCCCCAGCATTTT.